Listed below are T cell receptor beta chains from one sample, sequenced in a study of blood T cell repertoires in COVID-19. TCRdb's table, derived via immunoSEQ multiplex PCR, lists solely in-frame clones and lacks some. The sample yields 650,000 to 800,000 clones, about nine tenths seen once. Sequencing was performed on peripheral blood. Source of these receptors: a woman under 30 with acute or convalescent COVID-19. The CDR3 runs from the conserved cysteine through the conserved F or W. Fields, in order: clone size, V gene, D gene, J gene, CDR3 DNA, CDR3 protein. D genes are given only for firm matches. Not all rows give a size; the values are once, few, many and, for expanded clones, a class.

clone_size: .; v_call: TRBV24-1; d_call: .; j_call: TRBJ1-2; cdr3_nt: TGTGCCACCAGTGATTCCGAAGTGGGCAGGGTTGGTGGCTACACCTTC; cdr3_aa: CATSDSEVGRVGGYTF
clone_size: once; v_call: TRBV4-1; d_call: TRBD1; j_call: TRBJ1-2; cdr3_nt: TGCGCCAGTATGGGACAGGGAATCGGGGATGGCTACACCTTC; cdr3_aa: CASMGQGIGDGYTF
clone_size: .; v_call: TRBV7-9; d_call: TRBD1; j_call: TRBJ2-7; cdr3_nt: TGTGCCAGCAGCTGGGGACAGGGCTCGGGGAACGAGCAGTACTTC; cdr3_aa: CASSWGQGSGNEQYF
clone_size: .; v_call: TRBV6-5; d_call: .; j_call: TRBJ1-5; cdr3_nt: TGTGCCAGCAGGTATAGCAATCAGCCCCAGCATTTT; cdr3_aa: CASRYSNQPQHF
clone_size: .; v_call: TRBV27; d_call: .; j_call: TRBJ1-1; cdr3_nt: TGTGCCAGCAGTCTATACACAGGCGCTGAAGCTTTCTTT; cdr3_aa: CASSLYTGAEAFF
clone_size: .; v_call: TRBV30; d_call: TRBD1; j_call: TRBJ1-4; cdr3_nt: TGTGCCTGGAGTGTAGGGGGCGGGCGAACGGCAAAACTGTTTTTT; cdr3_aa: CAWSVGGGRTAKLFF
clone_size: once; v_call: TRBV7-6; d_call: .; j_call: TRBJ1-4; cdr3_nt: TGTGCCAGCAGCTCAACCGAGGGGGATCGGTTTTTT; cdr3_aa: CASSSTEGDRFF
clone_size: .; v_call: TRBV24-1; d_call: TRBD1; j_call: TRBJ1-2; cdr3_nt: TGTGCCACCAGTACCGGGACAGCCTGGAGCTACACCTTC; cdr3_aa: CATSTGTAWSYTF
clone_size: .; v_call: TRBV7-6; d_call: TRBD1; j_call: TRBJ2-7; cdr3_nt: TGTGCCAGCAGCTCTTCCAGGACAGGGTACTCCTACGAGCAGTACTTC; cdr3_aa: CASSSSRTGYSYEQYF
clone_size: .; v_call: TRBV9; d_call: .; j_call: TRBJ2-2; cdr3_nt: TGTGCCAGCAGCGTAGCTGGGGAGCTGTTTTTT; cdr3_aa: CASSVAGELFF
clone_size: .; v_call: TRBV7-9; d_call: TRBD1; j_call: TRBJ2-7; cdr3_nt: TGTGCCAGCAGCTCATCCGGGACAGGGGGCGGCGAGCAGTACTTC; cdr3_aa: CASSSSGTGGGEQYF
clone_size: once; v_call: TRBV15; d_call: TRBD2; j_call: TRBJ2-1; cdr3_nt: TGTGCCACCAGCGAGGGACTAGCGAACTACAATGAGCAGTTCTTC; cdr3_aa: CATSEGLANYNEQFF
clone_size: .; v_call: TRBV10-3; d_call: .; j_call: TRBJ1-1; cdr3_nt: TGTGCCATCAGTGAGTCGACTCCCCAATCCTCCTTGACTGAAGCTTTCTTT; cdr3_aa: CAISESTPQSSLTEAFF
clone_size: .; v_call: TRBV29-1; d_call: TRBD1; j_call: TRBJ1-2; cdr3_nt: TGCAGCGTTGAACCCCGGGGTGGGACAGGGATCTCTCCGTATGGCTACACCTTC; cdr3_aa: CSVEPRGGTGISPYGYTF
clone_size: .; v_call: TRBV9; d_call: .; j_call: TRBJ2-7; cdr3_nt: TGTGCCAGCAGCCCTGCGGGGGCCTCCTACGAGCAGTACTTC; cdr3_aa: CASSPAGASYEQYF
clone_size: .; v_call: TRBV27; d_call: .; j_call: TRBJ1-4; cdr3_nt: TGTGCCAGCAGTTTATCATGGCTTAGGTTGAGTAGGGGCGAAAAACTGTTTTTT; cdr3_aa: CASSLSWLRLSRGEKLFF
clone_size: .; v_call: TRBV7-9; d_call: .; j_call: TRBJ1-1; cdr3_nt: TGTGCCAGCAGCTTTCAGGTAGGGAGGGGGTCGAACACTGAAGCTTTCTTT; cdr3_aa: CASSFQVGRGSNTEAFF
clone_size: .; v_call: TRBV7-8; d_call: TRBD1; j_call: TRBJ1-2; cdr3_nt: TGTGCCAGCAGCTTAAAGGACAGGGCTATGGGGAATGGCTACACCTTC; cdr3_aa: CASSLKDRAMGNGYTF
clone_size: .; v_call: TRBV30; d_call: TRBD1; j_call: TRBJ1-2; cdr3_nt: TGTGCCTGGAGTCAAAGGGGGCCTGGCTACACCTTC; cdr3_aa: CAWSQRGPGYTF
clone_size: .; v_call: TRBV19; d_call: TRBD1; j_call: TRBJ1-4; cdr3_nt: TGTGCCAGTAGTTCACTGGGACAGGGCCCGAATGAAAAACTGTTTTTT; cdr3_aa: CASSSLGQGPNEKLFF
clone_size: .; v_call: TRBV7-9; d_call: TRBD1; j_call: TRBJ2-1; cdr3_nt: TGTGCCAGCAGCGTCGGGACAGGGGACCGTGAGCAGTTCTTC; cdr3_aa: CASSVGTGDREQFF
clone_size: .; v_call: TRBV4-3; d_call: TRBD1; j_call: TRBJ2-7; cdr3_nt: TGCGCCAGCAGCCAAGGACAGGGTCGGGAGCAGTACTTC; cdr3_aa: CASSQGQGREQYF
clone_size: .; v_call: TRBV14; d_call: TRBD1; j_call: TRBJ2-1; cdr3_nt: TGTGCCAGCAGCCAAGATTTGGACAGGGGTCGCAATGAGCAGTTCTTC; cdr3_aa: CASSQDLDRGRNEQFF
clone_size: .; v_call: TRBV9; d_call: TRBD1; j_call: TRBJ2-7; cdr3_nt: TGTGCCAGCAGCGTAGGGGGGACAGCCACCTACGAGCAGTACTTC; cdr3_aa: CASSVGGTATYEQYF
clone_size: .; v_call: TRBV7-9; d_call: .; j_call: TRBJ1-1; cdr3_nt: TGTGCCAGCAGCTTAGCGGTGGGCCCTCTGGCTGAAGCTTTCTTT; cdr3_aa: CASSLAVGPLAEAFF
clone_size: .; v_call: TRBV2; d_call: TRBD2; j_call: TRBJ2-7; cdr3_nt: TGTGCCAGCAGTAGGTTGTCGCCGGGACTAGCATCAGGGCAGTACTTC; cdr3_aa: CASSRLSPGLASGQYF
clone_size: .; v_call: TRBV29-1; d_call: TRBD1; j_call: TRBJ2-1; cdr3_nt: TGCAGCGTGACCCTCACAGGGGTATGGGACAATGAGCAGTTCTTC; cdr3_aa: CSVTLTGVWDNEQFF
clone_size: .; v_call: TRBV9; d_call: .; j_call: TRBJ2-1; cdr3_nt: TGTGCCAGCAGCGTCCTACCCACCCCTTACAATGAGCAGTTCTTC; cdr3_aa: CASSVLPTPYNEQFF
clone_size: few; v_call: TRBV5-5; d_call: .; j_call: TRBJ1-1; cdr3_nt: TGTGCCAGCAGCCCCCGACAGGCTAGAATGAACACTGAAGCTTTCTTT; cdr3_aa: CASSPRQARMNTEAFF
clone_size: .; v_call: TRBV24-1; d_call: TRBD2; j_call: TRBJ2-3; cdr3_nt: TGTGCCACTCAGTCGTCGACTAGCGGGGGCGCAGATACGCAGTATTTT; cdr3_aa: CATQSSTSGGADTQYF
clone_size: .; v_call: TRBV6-5; d_call: .; j_call: TRBJ1-1; cdr3_nt: TGTGCCAGCAGCCTGACATTCGGAGGTGGCGAAGCTTTCTTT; cdr3_aa: CASSLTFGGGEAFF
clone_size: .; v_call: TRBV3-1/TRBV3-2; d_call: TRBD1; j_call: TRBJ1-3; cdr3_nt: TGTGCCAGCAGCCCGGGACAGGGTGGGAGCACCATATATTTT; cdr3_aa: CASSPGQGGSTIYF
clone_size: .; v_call: TRBV6-2/TRBV6-3; d_call: TRBD1; j_call: TRBJ1-5; cdr3_nt: TGTGCCAGCAGCCGACAGGGCTTGAATCAGCCCCAGCATTTT; cdr3_aa: CASSRQGLNQPQHF
clone_size: .; v_call: TRBV2; d_call: .; j_call: TRBJ1-2; cdr3_nt: TGTGCCAGATGGCATACTAGCGGGGAAGGTACTGGCTACACCTTC; cdr3_aa: CARWHTSGEGTGYTF
clone_size: .; v_call: TRBV14; d_call: .; j_call: TRBJ2-7; cdr3_nt: TGTGCCAGCAGCCAAGCACTCGGCTCCTACGAGCAGTACTTC; cdr3_aa: CASSQALGSYEQYF
clone_size: .; v_call: TRBV7-6; d_call: TRBD1; j_call: TRBJ1-3; cdr3_nt: TGTGCCAGCAGCCCACAGTGGGGGACAGGGGGCTTTCCTGGAAACACCATATATTTT; cdr3_aa: CASSPQWGTGGFPGNTIYF
clone_size: .; v_call: TRBV4-1; d_call: .; j_call: TRBJ1-2; cdr3_nt: TGCGCCAGCAGCCATCCTTTCCGGGGTGAGGGTGGCTACACCTTC; cdr3_aa: CASSHPFRGEGGYTF
clone_size: .; v_call: TRBV7-3; d_call: TRBD2; j_call: TRBJ2-2; cdr3_nt: TGTGCCAGCAGTTCGGGGGGAGGAACCGGGGAGCTGTTTTTT; cdr3_aa: CASSSGGGTGELFF
clone_size: .; v_call: TRBV4-2; d_call: .; j_call: TRBJ2-6; cdr3_nt: TGTGCCAGCAGCCCAACCTCGGGGGCTGGGGCCAACGTCCTGACTTTC; cdr3_aa: CASSPTSGAGANVLTF
clone_size: .; v_call: TRBV7-9; d_call: .; j_call: TRBJ2-3; cdr3_nt: TGTGCCAGCAGCCCTCCGACAGAAAGCACAGATACGCAGTATTTT; cdr3_aa: CASSPPTESTDTQYF
clone_size: .; v_call: TRBV9; d_call: .; j_call: TRBJ1-1; cdr3_nt: TGTGCCAGCAGCGTAGAGAGCCGTACTGAAGCTTTCTTT; cdr3_aa: CASSVESRTEAFF
clone_size: .; v_call: TRBV9; d_call: TRBD1; j_call: TRBJ1-1; cdr3_nt: TGTGCCAGCAGTCAGGGACAGGGGGCCCGGACTGAAGCTTTCTTT; cdr3_aa: CASSQGQGARTEAFF
clone_size: .; v_call: TRBV6-5; d_call: .; j_call: TRBJ2-6; cdr3_nt: TGTGCCAGCAGGGGACAAGTCTCTGGGGCCAACGTCCTGACTTTC; cdr3_aa: CASRGQVSGANVLTF
clone_size: .; v_call: TRBV5-6; d_call: .; j_call: TRBJ1-2; cdr3_nt: TGTGCCAGCAGCCCGGGGGTGAACTATGGCTACACCTTC; cdr3_aa: CASSPGVNYGYTF
clone_size: .; v_call: TRBV27; d_call: TRBD1; j_call: TRBJ1-2; cdr3_nt: TGTGCCAGCAGTTTGGACAGGGGAACCAACTATGGCTACACCTTC; cdr3_aa: CASSLDRGTNYGYTF
clone_size: .; v_call: TRBV7-9; d_call: TRBD1; j_call: TRBJ2-2; cdr3_nt: TGTGCCAGCAGCCCGCCGGTAGGGGGCGACGGGGAGCTGTTTTTT; cdr3_aa: CASSPPVGGDGELFF
clone_size: few; v_call: TRBV7-9; d_call: .; j_call: TRBJ1-4; cdr3_nt: TGTGCCAGCAGCTTCGCAGGGTCTAATGAAAAACTGTTTTTT; cdr3_aa: CASSFAGSNEKLFF
clone_size: few; v_call: TRBV11-2; d_call: TRBD1; j_call: TRBJ1-1; cdr3_nt: TGTGCCAGCAGCTCTATCCGACAGGGTGGGACTGAAGCTTTCTTT; cdr3_aa: CASSSIRQGGTEAFF
clone_size: .; v_call: TRBV7-2; d_call: TRBD1; j_call: TRBJ1-4; cdr3_nt: TGTGCCAGCAGCTCAAACACAGGGGTAGGAATTGGGTCTGAAAAACTGTTTTTT; cdr3_aa: CASSSNTGVGIGSEKLFF
clone_size: .; v_call: TRBV25-1; d_call: TRBD1; j_call: TRBJ1-2; cdr3_nt: TGTGCCAGCAAGACAGGGGGATGGGGTGGCTACACCTTC; cdr3_aa: CASKTGGWGGYTF
clone_size: .; v_call: TRBV4-1; d_call: .; j_call: TRBJ1-5; cdr3_nt: TGCGCCAGCAGCCAAGTGCCAGGGCAGGATCAGCCCCAGCATTTT; cdr3_aa: CASSQVPGQDQPQHF
clone_size: .; v_call: TRBV2; d_call: TRBD1; j_call: TRBJ1-6; cdr3_nt: TGTGCCAGCAGGGCAGGGGGTGGGGGTTCACCCCTCCACTTT; cdr3_aa: CASRAGGGGSPLHF
clone_size: .; v_call: TRBV7-2; d_call: TRBD2; j_call: TRBJ2-2; cdr3_nt: TGTGCCAGCAGCTTAGAGCGGGGTAGCACCGGGGAGCTGTTTTTT; cdr3_aa: CASSLERGSTGELFF
clone_size: .; v_call: TRBV7-9; d_call: TRBD1; j_call: TRBJ1-2; cdr3_nt: TGTGCCAGCAGCCCGGACAGGGGAGGTTTCGATGGCTACACCTTC; cdr3_aa: CASSPDRGGFDGYTF
clone_size: .; v_call: TRBV2; d_call: TRBD1; j_call: TRBJ1-2; cdr3_nt: TGTGCCAGCAGGGGGACAGATCTCAACTATGGCTACACCTTC; cdr3_aa: CASRGTDLNYGYTF
clone_size: .; v_call: TRBV9; d_call: .; j_call: TRBJ2-7; cdr3_nt: TGTGCCAGCAGCGTAGGAGGAGGCGGCTACGAGCAGTACTTC; cdr3_aa: CASSVGGGGYEQYF
clone_size: .; v_call: TRBV7-9; d_call: .; j_call: TRBJ1-1; cdr3_nt: TGTGCCAGCAGCCCCCGTGCCCACATTGAATCCTTGAACACTGAAGCTTTCTTT; cdr3_aa: CASSPRAHIESLNTEAFF
clone_size: .; v_call: TRBV4-2; d_call: TRBD2; j_call: TRBJ2-1; cdr3_nt: TGTGCCAGCAGCCAATCACCGGGACTAGAAGGTATGTTCGACAATGAGCAGTTCTTC; cdr3_aa: CASSQSPGLEGMFDNEQFF
clone_size: .; v_call: TRBV18; d_call: .; j_call: TRBJ1-1; cdr3_nt: TGTGCCAGCTCACCACCGGACAAACTCCTCATGAACACTGAAGCTTTCTTT; cdr3_aa: CASSPPDKLLMNTEAFF